Reported below is one TCR beta chain. The antigen is undetermined. There are 15 residues in the CDR3. The V gene's germline CDR1 is MDHEN and CDR2 SYDVKM. V lost 7 bases, J lost 3 bases, and 12 bases stayed unmatched. This sample was included in a study of cytomegalovirus exposure and HLA in healthy donors. On the study more broadly: Of 350 to 400 genotyped donors, more than 75% grouped in the Caucasian-associated ancestry cluster.

Study results and caveats: Links to common viral pathogens appeared, in a later analysis, for several of the most significant clusters. Evidence from a later analysis indicated that most CMV-associated TCR beta chains looked HLA-restricted. According to an earlier analysis, most TCR beta V segments yielded productive rearrangements about 87% or about 30% of the time.

The study ran its PCR with 60 Vbeta and 13 Jbeta primers. Data came from immunoSEQ multiplex PCR; TCRdb stores just in-frame clones and leaves some out. The sample holds around 150,000 clones; approximately 80% are singletons and the top ten take around 3.1%. Sequencing was performed on PBMCs. The V gene is TRBV28, the J gene TRBJ2-7; 7 bases are shared with TRBD2. This TCR derives from a man in his forties in good health and CMV-seronegative. In DNA, the CDR3 is TGTGCCAGCAACCGGGTCGGGGGGAGCCTCTACGAGCAGTACTTC. This codes for CASNRVGGSLYEQYF. The whole variable domain, filled in from reference TRBV28 and TRBJ2-7, reads DVKVTQSSRYLVKRTGEKVFLECVQDMDHENMFWYRQDPGLGLRLIYFSYDVKMKEKGDIPEGYSVSREKKERFSLILESASTNQTSMYLCASNRVGGSLYEQYFGPGTRLTVT.